The 15 T cell receptor beta chains below come from one sample, sequenced in a study of blood T cell repertoires in COVID-19. Assay: immunoSEQ multiplex PCR; the TCRdb copy retains only in-frame clones and omits some. The sample yields roughly 300,000 clones, over 75% seen once. The sequencing input was peripheral blood. The source of these receptors is a woman aged 25 to 39 with COVID-19, enrolled during active disease.

This rearrangement joins TRBV29-1 to TRBJ1-1; D is undetermined. V shed 0 bases and J shed 5 bases, with 7 bases lying between them. CDR1 and CDR2 (germline): SQVTM, ANQGSEA. The CDR3 is made up of 12 amino acids. The CDR3 loop is CSVEDGRTEAFF. The CDR3 nucleotides are TGCAGCGTTGAAGATGGGAGGACTGAAGCTTTCTTT.

This chain joins TRBV6-6 and TRBJ2-3; D is possibly TRBD2 (6 bases). Germline V CDR1 and CDR2: MNHNY, SVGAGI (reference sequence). Trimming removed 10 bases from V and 6 bases from J, with 14 bases in between. This CDR3 is 12 amino acids long. In nucleotides, the CDR3 is TGTGCCACGGGACTGAGAGTGGATACGCAGTATTTT. Protein product: CATGLRVDTQYF.

This chain connects TRBV5-6 to TRBJ2-7; 12 bases are a match to TRBD2. This CDR3 spans 18 amino acids. CDR1 and CDR2 (germline): SGHDT, YYEEEE. Unmatched junction bases numbered 13, after V lost 1 base and J lost 5 bases. The CDR3 region is CASSLWGQTSGRRDEQYF. The DNA of the CDR3 is TGTGCCAGCAGCTTGTGGGGGCAAACTAGCGGGAGGAGGGACGAGCAGTACTTC.

The J gene is TRBJ1-5, the V gene TRBV6-6; no definite D call. Germline lookup yields CDR1 MNHNY and CDR2 SVGAGI (reference sequence). The CDR3 runs 10 residues. V lost 7 bases to trimming and J lost 7 bases, with 5 bases between them. CDR3 amino acids: CASNQQPQHF. CDR3 bases: TGTGCCAGCAATCAGCAGCCCCAGCATTTT.

V and J are TRBV7-9 and TRBJ1-5, with D tentatively TRBD1 (6 bases). V lost 5 bases and J 3 bases, leaving 11 bases between the germline ends. The CDR3 spans 14 residues. The germline gives CDR1 SEHNR, CDR2 FQNEAQ (reference sequence). CDR3 bases: TGTGCCAGCAGCCGGACAGCTTTCAATCAGCCCCAGCATTTT. Translating gives CASSRTAFNQPQHF.

The V call is TRBV6-1, the J call TRBJ1-4; TRBD1 agrees at 9 bases. Germline CDR1 is MNHNS and CDR2 is SASEGT. The CDR3 contains 17 residues. The V and J ends lost 4 bases and 7 bases, in that order; junction bases with no gene match: 13. The CDR3 nucleotides read TGTGCCAGCAGTGCGTGGGACGGTGACAGGGGGAGTGAAAAACTGTTTTTT. Its translation is CASSAWDGDRGSEKLFF.

This chain links TRBV6-4 with TRBJ2-2, with D maybe TRBD2 (5 bases). The CDR3 loop spans 14 amino acids. Trimming pared 4 bases from V and 6 bases from J, leaving 12 bases between. The germline CDR1 and CDR2 sequences are MRHNA and SNTAGT. The CDR3 loop reads CASSALWGAGELFF. For the CDR3, the DNA is TGTGCCAGCAGTGCATTGTGGGGAGCCGGGGAGCTGTTTTTT.

The count of this clone is one. The gene calls are TRBV7-2 and TRBJ2-1; 11 positions agree with TRBD2. Germline CDR1 reads SGHTA; CDR2 reads FQGNSA. With V trimmed by 3 bases and J by 9 bases, 7 bases remained unmatched. The CDR3 runs to 15 residues. For the CDR3, the DNA is TGTGCCAGCAGCTTGGGTAGCGGGAGGGCCCGTGAGCAGTTCTTC. This sequence encodes CASSLGSGRAREQFF.

This chain uses TRBV25-1 with TRBJ1-4, with 10 bases matching TRBD1. Unmatched junction bases numbered 7, after V lost 8 bases and J lost 7 bases. CDR1 is MGHDK, CDR2 SYGVNS, per germline. The CDR3 length is 14 residues. The CDR3 loop reads CASGDRGRIEKLFF. CDR3 sequence (DNA): TGTGCCAGCGGAGACAGGGGGCGGATTGAAAAACTGTTTTTT. Drawing the rest from reference TRBV25-1 and TRBJ1-4, the complete variable domain is EADIYQTPRYLVIGTGKKITLECSQTMGHDKMYWYQQDPGMELHLIHYSYGVNSTEKGDLSSESTVSRIRTEHFPLTLESARPSHTSQYLCASGDRGRIEKLFFGSGTQLSVL.

The chain carries TRBV6-5 and TRBJ1-2; possible D gene TRBD1, 6 bases. The CDR3 spans 14 residues. V lost 4 bases, J lost 6 bases, and 15 bases lay in between. The V gene's germline CDR1 is MNHEY and CDR2 SVGAGI. CDR3 DNA: TGTGCCAGCAGTTCCACCGGGACACTGAATGGCTACACCTTC. Encoded protein: CASSSTGTLNGYTF.

The V and J genes are TRBV7-2 and TRBJ2-2, with 8 nucleotides matching TRBD2. Germline V lookup: CDR1 SGHTA, CDR2 FQGNSA. This CDR3 is 15 amino acids long. V trimming: 5 bases; J trimming: 5 bases; junction bases outside the gene matches: 7. This CDR3 is CASSRGSGSTGELFF. The CDR3 coding sequence is TGTGCCAGCAGCCGGGGGAGCGGGAGTACCGGGGAGCTGTTTTTT.

The chain couples TRBV27 to TRBJ2-7, with D possibly TRBD1 on 5 matching bases. Trimming took 2 bases from V and 3 from J, leaving 5 bases between them. CDR1 is MNHEY and CDR2 is SMNVEV in the germline V gene (reference sequence). The CDR3 has 12 amino acids. The CDR3 nucleotides are TGTGCCAGCAGTTTAACAGGCTACGAGCAGTACTTC. This translates into CASSLTGYEQYF.

This chain joins TRBV28 and TRBJ2-2; 10 bases are shared with TRBD1. V dropped 6 bases and J dropped 5; count of bases not matched to a gene: 3. Germline lookup yields CDR1 MDHEN and CDR2 SYDVKM. The CDR3 contains 14 residues. The CDR3 is CASSLGQGTGELFF. The CDR3 coding sequence is TGTGCCAGCAGCCTGGGACAGGGGACCGGGGAGCTGTTTTTT.

This clone was found once. The chain joins TRBV4-1 to TRBJ2-5; D unclear. The V end lost 0 bases, the J end lost 9 bases, and 11 bases lay between the germline ends. The germline V gene has CDR1 MGHRA and CDR2 YSYEKL. The CDR3 covers 13 residues. The CDR3 loop reads CASSQDGLRPQYF. The CDR3 nucleotides read TGCGCCAGCAGCCAAGATGGGTTGAGGCCCCAGTACTTC.

This clone was seen a single time. The chain combines TRBV3-1 (or the pseudogene TRBV3-2) with TRBJ1-6; 10 bases agree with TRBD1. Germline lookup yields CDR1 LGHDT and CDR2 YNNKEL (reference sequence). V shed 0 bases and J 8 bases; nucleotides not matched to a gene: 4. The CDR3 runs to 16 residues. The DNA of the CDR3 is TGTGCCAGCAGCCAAGATCGAGGGACAGGGGATTCACCCCTCCACTTT. Translated, it gives CASSQDRGTGDSPLHF.